The 26 T cell receptor beta chains reported below all come from one sample, sequenced in a study of T cell repertoires in cytomegalovirus infection. TCRdb reanalysed the reads using MiXCR and keeps one entry per CDR3 protein. Of some 270,000 distinct CDR3 sequences detected, about 17% appear once; the ten largest clones hold more than 45%. The specimen sequenced was CD8+ T cells from PBMCs. These receptors originate from a human donor in good health (CMV status not recorded). Some clones in this sample may be carry-over from other donors' samples.

This clonotype has more than one count but fewer than ten. The chain couples TRBV6-5 to TRBJ1-5; 9 bases match TRBD1. The germline V gene has CDR1 MNHEY and CDR2 SVGAGI. Trimming removed 4 bases from V and 5 bases from J; junction bases left unmatched: 3. This CDR3 has 14 amino acids. As DNA, the CDR3 is TGTGCCAGCAGTTTCGGACAGGGGTATCAGCCCCAGCATTTT. This encodes CASSFGQGYQPQHF.

This clonotype was detected only a few times. This chain joins TRBV2 and TRBJ1-2, with 11 bases lining up with TRBD1. The CDR3 length is 16 residues. CDR1 SNHLY and CDR2 FYNNEI come from the germline V gene. Trimming removed 7 bases from V and 4 bases from J; junction bases left unmatched: 11. The CDR3 is CASIMDRGLLLYGYTF. CDR3 DNA: TGTGCCAGCATCATGGACAGGGGGCTTCTCCTCTATGGCTACACCTTC.

The gene calls are TRBV14 and TRBJ2-7; 7 bases match TRBD2. The CDR3 spans 16 residues. V shed 4 bases, J shed 0 bases, and the junction held 9 bases outside the gene matches. The germline V gene has CDR1 SGHDN and CDR2 FVKESK. The CDR3 sequence is CASSPKVLAGSYEQYF. The CDR3 nucleotides are TGTGCCAGCAGCCCTAAAGTGTTAGCGGGCTCCTACGAGCAGTACTTC.

The chain is built from TRBV24-1 and TRBJ1-1, with D unresolved. Germline CDR1 KGHDR, CDR2 SFDVKD. V was clipped by 9 bases and J by 2 bases, with 15 bases between them. The CDR3 extends over 14 amino acids. CDR3 DNA: TGTGCCACCGGCAGGACGCTCGTTAACACTGAAGCTTTCTTT. It codes for CATGRTLVNTEAFF.

V and J are TRBV3-1 and TRBJ2-1; 12 bases agree with TRBD1. V gave up 5 bases and J gave up 5 bases; unmatched junction bases: 7. This CDR3 is built from 16 residues. The germline V gene has CDR1 LGHDT and CDR2 YNNKEL (reference sequence). For the CDR3, the DNA is TGTGCCAGCAGCACGGGGACAGGGGGCCCCAACAATGAGCAGTTCTTC. Residues: CASSTGTGGPNNEQFF.

This chain uses TRBV12-3 or TRBV12-4 with TRBJ1-5, with D uncertain. Trimming shortened V by 6 bases and J by 8 bases, and 11 bases separated the two germline ends. The CDR3 is made up of 12 amino acids. The CDR3 sequence is CASSVTLEPQHF. In DNA, the CDR3 is TGTGCCAGCAGCGTCACTTTGGAGCCCCAGCATTTT.

This clonotype was counted at least ten times. V usage is TRBV29-1 and J usage is TRBJ2-2; D ambiguous. Germline CDR1 is SQVTM and CDR2 is ANQGSEA. Trimming left V 3 bases short and J 3 bases short, with 2 bases between. This CDR3 has 11 residues. Written as DNA, the CDR3 is TGCAGCGTTGACGACACCGGGGAGCTGTTTTTT. Protein sequence: CSVDDTGELFF.

This clonotype was counted ten times or more. The gene calls are TRBV28 and TRBJ2-1; 9 bases align to TRBD1. Germline assignment: CDR1 MDHEN and CDR2 SYDVKM. The CDR3 length is 15 residues. J gave up 9 bases and V 1 base, and 7 bases lay outside the gene matches. In DNA, the CDR3 is TGTGCCAGCAGTTTATTTCGGGGACAGGGTCGTGAGCAGTTCTTC. Amino acids: CASSLFRGQGREQFF.

A few counts support this clonotype. The chain has TRBV28 and TRBJ1-5; D is uncertain. Germline values: CDR1 MDHEN, CDR2 SYDVKM. This CDR3 contains 14 residues. Trimming removed 3 bases from V and 1 base from J, with 7 bases in between. CDR3 bases: TGTGCCAGCAGTTTTGTCCAGAGCAATCAGCCCCAGCATTTT. It codes for CASSFVQSNQPQHF.

This clonotype was picked up many times. The chain joins TRBV6-6 to TRBJ2-2; D gene ambiguous. With 7 bases removed from V and 1 base from J, the gap between germline ends came to 4 bases. The CDR3 loop spans 12 amino acids. Looked up from germline, CDR1 is MNHNY and CDR2 is SVGAGI (reference sequence). The CDR3 reads CASKWNTGELFF. In DNA form, the CDR3 reads TGTGCCAGCAAGTGGAACACCGGGGAGCTGTTTTTT.

Ten or more counts support this clonotype. The gene calls are TRBV7-8 and TRBJ2-5; 7 nucleotides align to TRBD2. The CDR3 loop spans 16 amino acids. The trim removed 1 base at V and 1 base at J, leaving 6 bases unmatched. Germline values: CDR1 SGHVS, CDR2 FQNEAQ. CDR3 protein: CASSLDPGGSQETQYF. The CDR3 DNA reads as TGTGCCAGCAGCTTAGACCCGGGGGGTAGCCAAGAGACCCAGTACTTC.

This chain uses TRBV4-1 with TRBJ1-1, with no clear D. The V gene's germline CDR1 is MGHRA and CDR2 YSYEKL. The CDR3 length is 19 residues. V was cut by 0 bases and J by 4 bases, with 24 bases left in between. CDR3 DNA: TGCGCCAGCAGCCAAGAGTCCCGTAGGGAGCCTGAAGCCGGCACTGAAGCTTTCTTT. Residues: CASSQESRREPEAGTEAFF.

CDR3 DNA sequence: TGCAGCGTTGAAGATCCCGGCAATCCTACCAGAGAGCAGTACTTC. It yields the protein CSVEDPGNPTREQYF. This rearrangement joins TRBV29-1 to TRBJ2-7; D is unclear. Trimming cost V 0 bases and J 7 bases, with 19 bases left between them. Germline values: CDR1 SQVTM, CDR2 ANQGSEA. This CDR3 spans 15 amino acids.

This clonotype occurred many times. V and J are TRBV28 and TRBJ2-2, with D tentatively TRBD1 or TRBD2 (6 bases each). V was trimmed by 5 bases and J by 0 bases, leaving 10 bases between them. The CDR3 is made up of 15 amino acids. Germline loops: CDR1 MDHEN, CDR2 SYDVKM. The CDR3 coding sequence is TGTGCCAGCAGTCCGGGGGCTTCGAACACCGGGGAGCTGTTTTTT. This encodes CASSPGASNTGELFF.

The chain combines TRBV6-6 with TRBJ2-1, with no clear D. V shed 2 bases and J shed 5 bases, with 7 bases lying between them. Germline CDR1 MNHNY, CDR2 SVGAGI (reference sequence). The CDR3 runs 13 residues. This chain's CDR3 is CASSYAVNNEQFF. DNA of the CDR3: TGTGCCAGCAGTTACGCAGTAAACAATGAGCAGTTCTTC.

This chain uses TRBV3-1 with TRBJ1-6; D uncertain. V was trimmed by 4 bases and J by 8 bases, leaving 9 bases between them. This CDR3 has 13 residues. Germline CDR1 and CDR2: LGHDT and YNNKEL (reference sequence). CDR3 bases: TGTGCCAGCAGCCCGACAAGAGATTCACCCCTCCACTTT. Amino acids: CASSPTRDSPLHF.

This clonotype was counted ten times or more. The J gene is TRBJ1-4, the V gene TRBV19; no definite D call. The CDR3 runs to 15 residues. Trimming left V 4 bases short and J 3 bases short, with 12 bases between. Germline values: CDR1 LNHDA, CDR2 SQIVND (reference sequence). The CDR3: CASSTNRVSNEKLFF. CDR3 coding DNA: TGTGCCAGTAGTACCAACAGAGTGTCTAATGAAAAACTGTTTTTT.

This clonotype has more than one count but fewer than ten. The J gene is TRBJ2-1, the V gene TRBV6-2 or TRBV6-3; the D gene is possibly TRBD1 (6 bases). Deletions cut 3 bases from V and 5 bases from J, with 20 bases between. Germline CDR1 reads MNHEY; CDR2 reads SVGEGT. CDR3 length: 17 residues. The CDR3 DNA follows: TGTGCCAGCAGTTATAAAACGACAGGACAGTTACACAATGAGCAGTTCTTC. It yields the protein CASSYKTTGQLHNEQFF.

The chain recombines TRBV5-6 with TRBJ1-5, with D uncertain. The CDR3 runs to 13 residues. The V end lost 3 bases, the J end lost 5 bases, and 9 bases lay between the germline ends. CDR1 is SGHDT, CDR2 YYEEEE, per germline. In DNA, the CDR3 is TGTGCCAGCAGCTCTGGACTATATCAGCCCCAGCATTTT. It yields the protein CASSSGLYQPQHF.

The chain carries TRBV28 and TRBJ2-7; unclear D gene. Trimming left V 6 bases short and J 5 bases short, with 23 bases between. The CDR3 extends over 16 amino acids. Germline CDR1 MDHEN, CDR2 SYDVKM. CDR3 coding DNA: TGTGCCAGCAGCGCAGAACGGCAGGCCATCGACGACGAGCAGTACTTC. It codes for CASSAERQAIDDEQYF.

The rearrangement links TRBV6-2 or TRBV6-3 to TRBJ1-1, with D unresolved. Germline V gene data show CDR1 as MNHEY and CDR2 as SVGEGT. V dropped 0 bases and J dropped 1 base, with 9 bases sitting between them. There are 15 residues in the CDR3. The CDR3 DNA is TGTGCCAGCAGTTACTCGAAGGCAGGGAACACTGAAGCTTTCTTT. Its protein product is CASSYSKAGNTEAFF.

V usage is TRBV12-3 or TRBV12-4 and J usage is TRBJ2-5, with D possibly being TRBD1 or TRBD2 (5 bases each). This CDR3 contains 15 residues. The V end lost 2 bases, the J end lost 5 bases, and 15 bases lay between the germline ends. The DNA of the CDR3 is TGTGCCAGCAGTTTAAGGGACCTAGCCCACGAGACCCAGTACTTC. This gives the protein CASSLRDLAHETQYF.

This clonotype was counted many times. This CDR3 is CASSLGTGKGQPQHF. CDR3 nucleotides: TGTGCCAGCAGTCTCGGGACAGGAAAAGGTCAGCCCCAGCATTTT. The V and J genes are TRBV28 and TRBJ1-5; 8 bases agree with TRBD1. With V trimmed by 5 bases and J by 6 bases, 9 bases remained unmatched. CDR1 is MDHEN, CDR2 SYDVKM, per germline. CDR3 length: 15 residues. Supplemented by reference TRBV28 and TRBJ1-5, the full variable domain reads DVKVTQSSRYLVKRTGEKVFLECVQDMDHENMFWYRQDPGLGLRLIYFSYDVKMKEKGDIPEGYSVSREKKERFSLILESASTNQTSMYLCASSLGTGKGQPQHFGDGTRLSIL.

This clonotype has ten or more counts. V gene TRBV7-3 combines with J gene TRBJ2-1, with D unresolved. V was cut by 2 bases and J by 3 bases, with 8 bases left in between. CDR1 and CDR2 (germline): SGHTA, FQGTGA. The CDR3 is made up of 14 amino acids. Here the CDR3 reads CASSLGLGYNEQFF. CDR3 sequence (DNA): TGTGCCAGCAGCTTAGGGTTAGGCTACAATGAGCAGTTCTTC.

The gene calls are TRBV29-1 and TRBJ2-1, with 8 bases fitting TRBD1. Germline V gene sequence: CDR1 SQVTM, CDR2 ANQGSEA. V lost 7 bases and J lost 3; bases outside the gene matches: 5. This CDR3 is built from 13 residues. In DNA, the CDR3 is TGCAGCGCTACGACAGGGGACTACAATGAGCAGTTCTTC. Protein: CSATTGDYNEQFF.

This clonotype showed up many times. The rearrangement joins TRBV7-8 to TRBJ2-1; no reliable D call. Trimming left V 3 bases short and J 0 bases short, with 15 bases between. The CDR3 extends over 17 amino acids. Germline V gene data show CDR1 as SGHVS and CDR2 as FQNEAQ. This chain's CDR3 is CASSFLGKLSSYNEQFF. CDR3 DNA: TGTGCCAGCAGCTTTCTTGGGAAGTTGAGCTCCTACAATGAGCAGTTCTTC.